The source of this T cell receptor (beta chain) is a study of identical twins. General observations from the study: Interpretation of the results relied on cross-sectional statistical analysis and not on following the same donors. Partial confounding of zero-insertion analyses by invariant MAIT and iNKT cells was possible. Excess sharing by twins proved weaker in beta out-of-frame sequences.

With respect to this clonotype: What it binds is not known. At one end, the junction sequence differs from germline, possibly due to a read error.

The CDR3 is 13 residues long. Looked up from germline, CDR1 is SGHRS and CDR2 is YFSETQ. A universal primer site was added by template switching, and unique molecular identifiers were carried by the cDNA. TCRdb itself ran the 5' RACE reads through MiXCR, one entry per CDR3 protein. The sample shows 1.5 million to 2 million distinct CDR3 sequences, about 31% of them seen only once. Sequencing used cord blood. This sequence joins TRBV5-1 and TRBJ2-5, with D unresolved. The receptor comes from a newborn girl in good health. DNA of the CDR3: TGCGCCGGCAGCTCTTACCGATTGGAGACCCAGTACTTC. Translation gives CAGSSYRLETQYF.